In its sample, the clone carrying this TCR beta chain was seen a few times. Its antigen is still unknown. Patients were excluded for autoimmune disease history or systemic immunosuppression. The V end was cut by 3 bases, the J end by 8 bases, with 14 bases between. Germline V gives CDR1 SGHDT, CDR2 YYEEEE. The CDR3 is 14 amino acids. The sample originates from a study of OX40 agonist ivuxolimab in advanced cancers. The wider study: The dose of intravenous ivuxolimab that patients received every 2 weeks ranged from 0.01 to 10 mg/kg.

Data came from immunoSEQ multiplex PCR; TCRdb stores just in-frame clones and leaves some out. The sample lists about 70,000 clones; more than 80% were seen once. Study observations and caveats: By week 6 at 0.1 to 3.0 mg/kg, blood CD4+ and CD8+ T cells had expanded clonally. On average, CD8+ T cells showed a greater number of expanded clones than CD4+.

This sequence was found in an adult with an advanced solid tumor such as melanoma, head and neck, liver or kidney cancer. The sequences come from CD4+ or CD8+ T cells sorted from blood, collected in a trial of the OX40 agonist ivuxolimab. This sequence joins TRBV5-6 and TRBJ1-4, with D maybe TRBD1 (5 bases). The CDR3 loop is CASSSGRGREKLFF. The CDR3 nucleotides read TGTGCCAGCAGCTCTGGACGGGGGAGAGAAAAACTGTTTTTT.